Included here is one TCR beta chain sequence, with context. Its antigen is unknown. The sample originates from a study of OX40 agonist ivuxolimab in advanced cancers. Overall study: Of mixed ages from about 20 to 90 and averaging about 60 years, the group was around 78% male.

General study findings and limits: In CD8+ T cells, expanded clones were on average more numerous than in CD4+. Among some nonresponders, normalized T-cell clonal expansion was also low.

Method: immunoSEQ multiplex PCR; TCRdb's copy keeps in-frame clones and lacks some. Here the sample spans over 65,000 clones, roughly 90% being singletons. Germline loops: CDR1 LNHDA, CDR2 SQIVND (reference sequence). The CDR3 is 13 residues long. Trimming shortened V by 4 bases and J by 2 bases, and 9 bases separated the two germline ends. The receptor was derived from an adult with an advanced solid tumor such as melanoma, head and neck, liver or kidney cancer. The source was CD4+ or CD8+ T cells sorted from blood, collected in a trial of the OX40 agonist ivuxolimab. The rearrangement links TRBV19 to TRBJ2-7, with D possibly matching TRBD2 (5 bases). CDR3 loop: CASSRADTYEQYF. DNA for the CDR3: TGTGCCAGTAGTAGAGCGGATACCTACGAGCAGTACTTC.